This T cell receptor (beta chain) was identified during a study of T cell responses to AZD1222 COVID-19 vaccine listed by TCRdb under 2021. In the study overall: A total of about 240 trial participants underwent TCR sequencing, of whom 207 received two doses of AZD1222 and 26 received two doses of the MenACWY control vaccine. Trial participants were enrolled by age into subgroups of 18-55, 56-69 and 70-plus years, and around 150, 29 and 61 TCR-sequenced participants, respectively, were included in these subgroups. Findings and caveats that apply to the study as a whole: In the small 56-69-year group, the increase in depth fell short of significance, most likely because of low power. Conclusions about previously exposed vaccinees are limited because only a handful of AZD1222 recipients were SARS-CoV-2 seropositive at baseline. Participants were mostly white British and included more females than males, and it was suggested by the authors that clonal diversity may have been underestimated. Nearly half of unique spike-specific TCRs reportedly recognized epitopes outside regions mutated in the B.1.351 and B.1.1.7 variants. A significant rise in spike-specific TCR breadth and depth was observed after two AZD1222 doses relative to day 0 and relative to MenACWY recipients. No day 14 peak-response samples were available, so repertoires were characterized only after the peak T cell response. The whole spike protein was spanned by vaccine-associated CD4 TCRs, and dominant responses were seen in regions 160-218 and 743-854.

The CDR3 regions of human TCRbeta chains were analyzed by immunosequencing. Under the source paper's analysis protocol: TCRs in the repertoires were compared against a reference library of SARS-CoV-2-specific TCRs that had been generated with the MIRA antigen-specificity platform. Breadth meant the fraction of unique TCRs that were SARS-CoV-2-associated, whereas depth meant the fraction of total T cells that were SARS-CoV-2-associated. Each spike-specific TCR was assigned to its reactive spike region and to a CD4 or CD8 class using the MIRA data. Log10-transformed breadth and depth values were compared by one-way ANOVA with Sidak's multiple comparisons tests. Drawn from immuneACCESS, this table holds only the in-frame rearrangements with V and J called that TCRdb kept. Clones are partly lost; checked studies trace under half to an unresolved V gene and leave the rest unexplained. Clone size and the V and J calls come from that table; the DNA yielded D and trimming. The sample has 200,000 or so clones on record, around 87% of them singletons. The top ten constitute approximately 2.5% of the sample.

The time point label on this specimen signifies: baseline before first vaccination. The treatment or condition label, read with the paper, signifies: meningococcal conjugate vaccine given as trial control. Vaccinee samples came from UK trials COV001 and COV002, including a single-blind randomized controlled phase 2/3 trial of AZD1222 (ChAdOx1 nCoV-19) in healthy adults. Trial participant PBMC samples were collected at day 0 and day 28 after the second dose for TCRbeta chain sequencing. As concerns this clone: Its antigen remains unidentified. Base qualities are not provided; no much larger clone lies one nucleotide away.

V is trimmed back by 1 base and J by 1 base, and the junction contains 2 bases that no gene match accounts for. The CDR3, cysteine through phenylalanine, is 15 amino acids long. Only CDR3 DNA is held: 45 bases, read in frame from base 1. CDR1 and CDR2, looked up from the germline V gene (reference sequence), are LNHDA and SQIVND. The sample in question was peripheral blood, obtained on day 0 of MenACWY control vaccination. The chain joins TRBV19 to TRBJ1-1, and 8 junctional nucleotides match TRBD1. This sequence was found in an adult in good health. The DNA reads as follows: TGTGCCAGTAGTATAGGAGACAGGGGGAACACTGAAGCTTTCTTT. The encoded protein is CASSIGDRGNTEAFF.